These 3 T cell receptor beta chains came from one sample sequenced in a study of vaccination effects on CD4 cells after COVID-19. Viral peptide pool expansion of antigen-specific CD4+ T cells preceded sequencing in the ViraFEST assay. Subsequent to a culture period of around eleven days, CD4+ T cells were isolated. All vaccine recipients tested negative for nucleocapsid antibodies and had never contracted SARS-CoV-2 infection. TCRdb's table, derived via immunoSEQ multiplex PCR, lists solely in-frame clones and lacks some. The sample carries tens of thousands of clones, approximately 75% recorded once. No antigen has been identified for these receptors. Here the sequenced sample was CD4+ T cells from PBMCs cultured with HCoV-OC43 spike peptides, taken before COVID-19 vaccination. As for subset: HCoV-OC43 spike overlapping peptide pool stimulation. These TCRs come from a human donor who received a COVID-19 vaccine.

This chain connects TRBV9 to TRBJ1-1; D uncertain. V was trimmed by 4 bases and J by 3 bases, leaving 7 bases between them. The CDR3 totals 12 residues. Germline CDR1 is SGDLS and CDR2 is YYNGEE. CDR3 DNA sequence: TGTGCCAGCAGCTCCCGCGACACTGAAGCTTTCTTT. Translating it yields CASSSRDTEAFF.

V gene TRBV2 combines with J gene TRBJ2-7; 8 positions match TRBD1. In germline, CDR1 is SNHLY, CDR2 FYNNEI. The CDR3 runs to 14 residues. Trimming cost V 5 bases and J 5 bases; bases outside gene matches: 8. The CDR3 region is CASSSLVRGHEQYV. The CDR3 DNA reads TGTGCCAGCAGTAGCCTGGTCAGGGGGCACGAGCAGTACGTC.

The chain couples TRBV24-1 to TRBJ1-2; perhaps TRBD1 as D (6 bases). Deletions cut 4 bases from V and 3 bases from J, with 11 bases between. The CDR3 extends over 14 amino acids. Looked up from germline, CDR1 is KGHDR and CDR2 is SFDVKD. This CDR3 is CATSDRGQHYGYTF. In DNA, the CDR3 is TGTGCCACCAGTGACAGAGGACAGCACTATGGCTACACCTTC.